This TCR beta chain was sequenced in a study of T-cell reconstitution after alpha-beta-depleted transplantation in children. Study-level results: At around two months after transplant, the alpha-beta T cells were reportedly derived from several hundred expanded clones that came from non-depleted graft cells. There were some patients whose high TCRbeta diversity at day 60 came from surviving recipient T cells and thymic progenitors. T-cell counts and diversity were attributed mostly to newly produced T cells one year after transplant.

Unique molecular identifiers were used to barcode this TCRbeta library. TCRdb reanalysed the PCR reads using MiXCR and keeps one entry per CDR3 protein. Of around 250,000 distinct CDR3 sequences in the sample, roughly 25% were seen once. Notes on this clonotype: Its antigen is undetermined.

The CDR3 spans 15 residues. The germline V gene has CDR1 SNHLY and CDR2 FYNNEI. V trimming: 5 bases; J trimming: 7 bases; junction bases outside the gene matches: 7. This sample comprised PBMCs, obtained before TCRalphabeta/CD19-depleted stem cell transplant. The receptor comes from a girl aged 2-9 years with Fanconi anemia, due to receive a stem cell transplant. The V call is TRBV2, the J call TRBJ2-1; 11 bases line up with TRBD2. The CDR3 coding sequence is TGTGCCAGCAGTCTTAGCGGGAGGGTGAGAAATGAGCAGTTCTTC. Its translation is CASSLSGRVRNEQFF.